Following are 24 T cell receptor beta chains from one sample sequenced in a study of T-cell reconstitution after alpha-beta-depleted transplantation in children. Unique molecular identifiers tagged the TCRbeta library. TCRdb ran MiXCR on the PCR reads and lists one entry per CDR3 protein. The sample records around 380,000 distinct CDR3 sequences, about a tenth being singletons. This specimen consisted of PBMCs from the stem cell graft donor, obtained from the stem cell graft. These receptors were obtained from a human donor who donated a stem cell graft to a child with acute myeloid leukemia.

This clonotype was counted only a few times. The chain carries TRBV10-1 and TRBJ1-2; no firm D call. The CDR3 consists of 13 residues. Between the trimmed V and J ends, which lost 3 bases and 8 bases, there was a span of 13 bases. CDR1 and CDR2 (germline): WNHNN, SYGVQD (reference sequence). CDR3 protein: CASSDHTGSGYTF. CDR3 sequence (DNA): TGCGCCAGCAGTGACCACACGGGATCGGGCTACACCTTC.

The sample holds a few counts of this clonotype. This chain uses TRBV5-1 with TRBJ2-3; TRBD1 agrees at 8 bases. The CDR3 is made up of 15 amino acids. Germline V gene lookup returns CDR1 SGHRS and CDR2 YFSETQ. V lost 1 base and J lost 0; bases outside the gene matches: 1. The chain's CDR3 is CASSLQGASTDTQYF. In DNA form, the CDR3 reads TGCGCCAGCAGCTTGCAGGGGGCGAGCACAGATACGCAGTATTTT.

In its sample, this clonotype was seen a few times. The chain carries TRBV5-8 and TRBJ2-7; D ambiguous. This CDR3 has 11 residues. The germline gives CDR1 SGHTS, CDR2 YDEGEE. Trimming removed 3 bases at V and 7 bases at J, with 8 bases between. The DNA for the CDR3 is TGTGCCAGCAGCTGGAAAGTAGAGCAGTACGTC. Its protein is CASSWKVEQYV.

This clonotype was observed a handful of times. V usage is TRBV11-2 and J usage is TRBJ2-3; D ambiguous. Trimming took 0 bases from V and 2 from J, leaving 12 bases between them. The CDR3 covers 16 residues. Germline V gives CDR1 SGHAT, CDR2 FQNNGV. This chain's CDR3 is CASSLDLSLLTDTQYF. CDR3 nucleotide sequence: TGTGCCAGCAGCTTAGATCTTAGCCTACTCACAGATACGCAGTATTTT.

In its sample, this clonotype was seen many times. The chain couples TRBV4-2 to TRBJ2-4; 15 nucleotides line up with TRBD2. Per germline, CDR1 LGHNA and CDR2 YNFKEQ. The ends lost 1 base at V and 5 bases at J; junction bases unmatched: 3. This CDR3 is 17 amino acids long. The CDR3 loop reads CASSQGTSGGAQNIQYF. For the CDR3, the DNA is TGTGCCAGCAGCCAAGGGACTAGCGGGGGGGCCCAAAACATTCAGTACTTC.

This clonotype was picked up a small number of times. This chain uses TRBV9 with TRBJ2-1, with a possible D match to TRBD1 (6 bases). The CDR3 is 13 residues long. Germline assignment: CDR1 SGDLS and CDR2 YYNGEE. The DNA for the CDR3 is TGTAAAGGGGGTGCAAGCTCCTACAATGAGCAGTTCTTC. This gives the protein CKGGASSYNEQFF.

This clonotype was seen only a few times. The V gene is TRBV20-1, the J gene TRBJ2-1, with D hard to call. Germline values: CDR1 DFQATT, CDR2 SNEGSKA (reference sequence). Trimming cost V 2 bases and J 7 bases, with 12 bases left between them. The CDR3 is made up of 13 amino acids. DNA of the CDR3: TGCAGTGCTAGACTCCCTATAAGGAATGAGCAGTTCTTC. Translating it yields CSARLPIRNEQFF.

The chain employs TRBV7-2 and TRBJ2-3, with 10 nucleotides matching TRBD2. The junction had 5 bases not matched to a gene; V was cut back by 2 bases and J by 6 bases. The CDR3 has 15 amino acids. CDR1 is SGHTA and CDR2 is FQGNSA in the germline V gene. The CDR3 sequence: CASSLLAGVPDTQYF. The CDR3 bases are TGTGCCAGCAGCTTACTAGCGGGAGTCCCCGATACGCAGTATTTT.

This clonotype was counted between two and nine times. This chain connects TRBV5-1 to TRBJ2-1, with 11 bases that match TRBD2. From germline, CDR1 is SGHRS and CDR2 YFSETQ. The J segment lost 3 bases and the V segment lost 2 bases, leaving 10 bases of the junction unmatched. The CDR3 extends over 18 amino acids. The CDR3 nucleotides are TGCGCCAGCAGCTTTCCGTCACTAGCGGGAGCCATCTACAATGAGCAGTTCTTC. It is translated as CASSFPSLAGAIYNEQFF.

This sequence joins TRBV20-1 and TRBJ1-1; no clear D. Trimming shortened V by 3 bases and J by 0 bases, and 14 bases separated the two germline ends. Germline loops: CDR1 DFQATT, CDR2 SNEGSKA (reference sequence). This CDR3 is 15 amino acids long. The CDR3 sequence: CSASRDPLMNTEAFF. CDR3 DNA: TGCAGTGCTAGCCGCGATCCTCTCATGAACACTGAAGCTTTCTTT.

The rearrangement joins TRBV5-1 to TRBJ1-4, with a weak D call TRBD1 (6 bases). The CDR3 loop spans 15 amino acids. The V gene's germline CDR1 is SGHRS and CDR2 YFSETQ. The V end lost 0 bases, the J end lost 7 bases, and 13 bases lay between the germline ends. CDR3 sequence: CASSLGDRLVEKLFF. CDR3 in DNA: TGCGCCAGCAGCTTGGGTGACAGGCTTGTTGAAAAACTGTTTTTT.

This clonotype appeared a few times. The chain uses TRBV5-6 and TRBJ2-2, with D tentatively TRBD1 (5 bases). Looked up from germline, CDR1 is SGHDT and CDR2 is YYEEEE. The germline V and J ends were trimmed by 4 bases and 6 bases, with 19 bases remaining between them. The CDR3 spans 16 residues. CDR3 sequence (DNA): TGTGCCAGCAGCCTCACTCCCGACAGTAGGGCCGGGGAGCTGTTTTTT. Protein: CASSLTPDSRAGELFF.

This chain joins TRBV12-3 or TRBV12-4 and TRBJ1-2; perhaps TRBD1 as D (6 bases). V lost 5 bases, J lost 8 bases, and 24 bases lay in between. This CDR3 has 16 residues. As DNA, the CDR3 is TGTGCCAGCAGTCAACCTAGGGGGACGGGGGCCAGGGGCTACACCTTC. Translating gives CASSQPRGTGARGYTF.

The sample holds a few counts of this clonotype. The V and J genes are TRBV5-1 and TRBJ2-1; no reliable D call. Deletions cut 4 bases from V and 8 bases from J, with 19 bases between. This CDR3 contains 15 residues. Looked up from germline, CDR1 is SGHRS and CDR2 is YFSETQ. The CDR3, as DNA: TGCGCCAGCAGCCCCGGACCTACCACTGCTCATGAGCAGTTCTTC. It yields the protein CASSPGPTTAHEQFF.

A word on this clonotype: An end of the junction does not agree with germline; a read error may underlie this. The chain is built from TRBV12-3 or TRBV12-4 and TRBJ2-5; possible D gene TRBD1, 6 bases. The CDR3 has 12 amino acids. The CDR3 bases are TGTGCCAGCAGTTCGGACAGAGAGGCCCAGTACTTC. Protein product: CASSSDREAQYF.

This clonotype was recorded a few times. This chain connects TRBV5-1 to TRBJ1-1; no reliable D call. From germline, CDR1 is SGHRS and CDR2 YFSETQ. V lost 5 bases, J lost 4 bases, and 12 bases lay in between. The CDR3 consists of 13 residues. In nucleotides, the CDR3 is TGCGCCAGCAGTCCCGAGGGTGGCACTGAAGCTTTCTTT. Translated: CASSPEGGTEAFF.

A few counts support this clonotype. The chain joins TRBV7-9 to TRBJ1-6; D uncertain. CDR3 size: 15 residues. Germline CDR1 is SEHNR and CDR2 is FQNEAQ (reference sequence). Trimming took off 5 bases at V and 4 bases at J, with 12 bases between the two ends. The CDR3 DNA follows: TGTGCCAGCAGCGGAGCCCTGGAATATAATTCACCCCTCCACTTT. Amino acid sequence: CASSGALEYNSPLHF.

This clonotype has just a few counts. The chain links TRBV24-1 to TRBJ2-5; TRBD1 agrees at 10 bases. CDR1 and CDR2 (germline): KGHDR, SFDVKD. Trimming took 4 bases from V and 4 from J; bases not matched to a gene: 5. The CDR3 consists of 15 residues. The CDR3 protein is CATSDSRTGGETQYF. CDR3 bases: TGTGCCACCAGTGACTCCAGGACAGGGGGAGAGACCCAGTACTTC.

The V gene is TRBV14, the J gene TRBJ2-3; D unclear. V lost 6 bases and J lost 11, with 18 bases in between. The CDR3 contains 13 residues. Germline V gene data show CDR1 as SGHDN and CDR2 as FVKESK. The CDR3 spells CASSHSIYSGQYF. CDR3 nucleotide sequence: TGTGCCAGCAGTCACTCTATCTACTCCGGGCAGTATTTT.

This chain uses TRBV12-3 or TRBV12-4 with TRBJ2-5, with 7 bases fitting TRBD1. J lost 4 bases, V lost 3 bases, and 2 bases had no gene match. The CDR3 runs to 13 residues. CDR3 protein: CASSFGTAETQYF. The CDR3 nucleotides are TGTGCCAGCAGTTTCGGGACAGCAGAGACCCAGTACTTC.

The chain recombines TRBV7-9 with TRBJ2-1, with TRBD2 as a possible D gene (6 bases). The CDR3 consists of 14 residues. The germline V gene encodes CDR1 SEHNR and CDR2 FQNEAQ (reference sequence). V shed 5 bases and J shed 5 bases, with 13 bases lying between them. CDR3 in amino acids: CASSDRLDDNEQFF. The CDR3 DNA reads TGTGCCAGCAGCGACCGACTAGACGACAATGAGCAGTTCTTC.

The gene calls are TRBV5-1 and TRBJ2-2; 8 positions match TRBD2. This CDR3 is 16 amino acids long. V shed 4 bases and J 7 bases; nucleotides not matched to a gene: 12. The germline CDR1 and CDR2 sequences are SGHRS and YFSETQ. CDR3 amino acids: CASSLSGSRVGGELFF. CDR3 coding DNA: TGCGCCAGCAGCCTGAGCGGGAGTCGGGTCGGCGGGGAGCTGTTTTTT.

This chain joins TRBV5-1 and TRBJ2-5, with TRBD2 matching 8 bases. V lost 1 base, J lost 5 bases, and 7 bases stayed unmatched. The germline gives CDR1 SGHRS, CDR2 YFSETQ. The CDR3 runs to 15 residues. The CDR3 DNA sequence: TGCGCCAGCAGCTTGTCGGGGGGGCGCACGGAGACCCAGTACTTC. This codes for CASSLSGGRTETQYF.

The chain links TRBV7-6 to TRBJ2-1; TRBD2 matches 13 bases. Germline CDR1 is SGHVS and CDR2 is FNYEAQ. The CDR3 runs to 15 residues. J was trimmed by 5 bases and V by 6 bases; bases with no gene match: 4. The CDR3, as DNA: TGTGCCAGCAGTCCCACTAGCGGGAGGGACAATGAGCAGTTCTTC. It translates to CASSPTSGRDNEQFF.